A selection of T cell receptor beta chains follows, all from one sample in a study of blood T cell repertoires in COVID-19. Libraries were prepared by immunoSEQ multiplex PCR; TCRdb keeps only in-frame clonotypes and omits some of them. The sample has just under 150,000 clones; approximately 88% are singletons. Source material: peripheral blood. These receptors originate from a woman aged 45 to 65 with acute or convalescent COVID-19. CDR3s include the opening cysteine and the closing phenylalanine or tryptophan. D genes are given only for firm matches. The size entry is marked missing in some rows and otherwise reads once, few, many or a size class.

>TRBJ1-1|NA|TRBV12-3/TRBV12-4|NA|13
TGTGCCAGCAGTTTCAGCGGAAGCACTGAAGCTTTCTTT
CASSFSGSTEAFF
>TRBJ2-7|TRBD2|TRBV11-2|NA|15
TGTGCCAGCAGCTTAGATAGGCTAGCGGTAGGGGAGCAGTACTTC
CASSLDRLAVGEQYF
>TRBJ1-2|NA|TRBV7-6|few|14
TGTGCCAGCAGCCCACGAGGTCCTAACTATGGCTACACCTTC
CASSPRGPNYGYTF
>TRBJ1-6|TRBD1|TRBV25-1|NA|13
TGTGCCAGCGCCGGACAGGGGAATTCACCCCTCCACTTT
CASAGQGNSPLHF
>TRBJ2-7|NA|TRBV6-5|NA|16
TGTGCCAGCAGTTACACCATACAGGGATTTTCCTACGAGCAGTACTTC
CASSYTIQGFSYEQYF
>TRBJ2-5|TRBD2|TRBV10-1|NA|15
TGCGCCAGCAGTGAAACGGGAGGGCAACAAGAGACCCAGTACTTC
CASSETGGQQETQYF
>TRBJ1-1|NA|TRBV6-4|NA|14
TGTGCCAGCAAGGAGGGCAACATGAACACTGAAGCTTTCTTT
CASKEGNMNTEAFF
>TRBJ2-5|NA|TRBV2|NA|15
TGTGCCAGCAGTGGTTTCGCGGGATCGGAAGAGACCCAGTACTTC
CASSGFAGSEETQYF
>TRBJ2-3|TRBD2|TRBV6-5|NA|14
TGTGCCAGCAAACTAGCGGCTAGCACAGATACGCAGTATTTT
CASKLAASTDTQYF
>TRBJ1-2|NA|TRBV19|NA|15
TGTGCCAGTAGTATCTCCGGGGGGAAGCACTATGGCTACACCTTC
CASSISGGKHYGYTF
>TRBJ2-3|TRBD1|TRBV13|NA|16
TGTGCCAGCAGCTTAGACAGGGGTAGCCCAGCAGATACGCAGTATTTT
CASSLDRGSPADTQYF
>TRBJ1-2|NA|TRBV15|NA|15
TGTGCCACCAGCAGAGATATCGGGGCTAACTATGGCTACACCTTC
CATSRDIGANYGYTF
>TRBJ1-2|TRBD1|TRBV2|NA|12
TGTGCCAGCAGTCAGGGGGGCTATGGCTACACCTTC
CASSQGGYGYTF
>TRBJ1-1|NA|TRBV19|NA|13
TGTGCCAGTAGTATTAGAGGGTCGGGCGCAGCTTTCTTT
CASSIRGSGAAFF
>TRBJ2-7|NA|TRBV20-1|NA|12
TGCAGTGCTAGTGTGCAGTCCTACGAGCAGTACTTC
CSASVQSYEQYF
>TRBJ1-2|NA|TRBV25-1|NA|12
TGTGCCAGCAGTAAACAGTACTATGGCTACACCTTC
CASSKQYYGYTF